The next 21 T cell receptor beta chains were all read from a single sample in a study of T-cell reconstitution after alpha-beta-depleted transplantation in children. Unique molecular identifiers were incorporated during preparation of the TCRbeta library. TCRdb used MiXCR to reprocess the PCR reads, holding one entry per CDR3 protein. The sample carries around 370,000 distinct CDR3 sequences, 10% recorded once. Specimen: PBMCs from the stem cell graft donor, collected from the stem cell graft. Receptor source: a human donor who donated a stem cell graft to a child with acute lymphoblastic leukemia.

This clonotype was counted ten times or more. The chain recombines TRBV11-1 with TRBJ2-6; TRBD2 might be the D (5 bases). V dropped 8 bases and J dropped 0 bases, with 26 bases sitting between them. CDR3 length: 20 residues. CDR1 and CDR2 (germline): SGHAT, FQDESV (reference sequence). The CDR3 region is CASEIYTRERSTSGANVLTF. Here the CDR3 DNA reads TGTGCCAGCGAAATTTATACCCGGGAAAGATCAACCTCTGGGGCCAACGTCCTGACTTTC.

The chain recombines TRBV4-3 with TRBJ2-2; possible D gene TRBD2, 5 bases. CDR3 size: 13 residues. V was cut by 3 bases and J by 7 bases, with 9 bases left in between. Germline CDR1 and CDR2: LGHNA and YSLEER. The CDR3 here is CASSHLGSGELFF. In DNA form, the CDR3 reads TGCGCCAGCAGCCACTTGGGGAGCGGGGAGCTGTTTTTT.

This clonotype was counted a few times. The chain has TRBV24-1 and TRBJ1-2; D remains ambiguous. Trimming stripped 3 bases from V and 4 bases from J, with 8 bases between. The CDR3 length is 13 residues. In germline, CDR1 is KGHDR, CDR2 SFDVKD. CDR3 region: CATSDGSPYGYTF. As DNA, the CDR3 is TGTGCCACCAGTGATGGCTCCCCCTATGGCTACACCTTC.

The J gene is TRBJ2-1, the V gene TRBV27; 11 bases map to TRBD2. CDR3 length: 14 amino acids. The germline CDR1 and CDR2 sequences are MNHEY and SMNVEV (reference sequence). V dropped 8 bases and J dropped 7; count of bases not matched to a gene: 7. The CDR3 spells CASGGLAGGNEQFF. CDR3 nucleotide sequence: TGTGCCAGCGGGGGTCTAGCGGGAGGAAATGAGCAGTTCTTC.

V is TRBV7-6 and J is TRBJ2-3; 8 bases map to TRBD1. Germline CDR1 reads SGHVS; CDR2 reads FNYEAQ. The trim removed 5 bases at V and 3 bases at J, leaving 4 bases unmatched. CDR3 length: 14 residues. CDR3 in amino acids: CASSTNRGTDTQYF. In nucleotides, the CDR3 is TGTGCCAGCAGCACGAACAGGGGGACAGATACGCAGTATTTT.

The chain couples TRBV7-2 to TRBJ1-3; a weak D match, TRBD1 (5 bases). Germline V lookup: CDR1 SGHTA, CDR2 FQGNSA. Deletions cut 4 bases from V and 2 bases from J, with 9 bases between. The CDR3 is 14 residues long. CDR3 bases: TGTGCCAGCAGCTCGGGGGTAACTGGAAACACCATATATTTT. The encoded protein is CASSSGVTGNTIYF.

This clonotype has just a few counts. The chain recombines TRBV19 with TRBJ2-1; a weak D match, TRBD2 (5 bases). This CDR3 has 15 residues. Germline-derived CDR1 and CDR2 are LNHDA and SQIVND (reference sequence). Trimming pared 3 bases from V and 3 bases from J, leaving 12 bases between. The CDR3 loop is CASSIGGRGYNEQFF. Written as DNA, the CDR3 is TGTGCCAGTAGTATTGGCGGTCGGGGCTACAATGAGCAGTTCTTC. The entire variable domain, with the rest obtained from reference TRBV19 and TRBJ2-1, is as follows: DGGITQSPKYLFRKEGQNVTLSCEQNLNHDAMYWYRQDPGQGLRLIYYSQIVNDFQKGDIAEGYSVSREKKESFPLTVTSAQKNPTAFYLCASSIGGRGYNEQFFGPGTRLTVL.

This clonotype has a handful of counts. The V and J genes are TRBV7-2 and TRBJ2-7, with 9 nucleotides matching TRBD2. The CDR3 runs 16 residues. The V segment lost 5 bases and the J segment 1 base; nucleotides outside the gene matches: 9. Germline V CDR1 and CDR2: SGHTA, FQGNSA. CDR3 sequence (DNA): TGTGCCAGCAGCCTACCTAGGACTAGCGTTTCCTACGAGCAGTACTTC. The encoded protein is CASSLPRTSVSYEQYF.

This clonotype turned up a few times. The rearrangement joins TRBV4-1 to TRBJ1-4; D possibly corresponds to TRBD1 (6 bases). V lost 0 bases and J 10 bases, leaving 15 bases between the germline ends. The CDR3 is made up of 15 amino acids. Germline V gene sequence: CDR1 MGHRA, CDR2 YSYEKL. CDR3 sequence (DNA): TGCGCCAGCAGCCAAGATCTGGCAGGGGAGGGAAAACTGTTTTTT. Protein sequence: CASSQDLAGEGKLFF.

This clonotype appeared a few times. This sequence joins TRBV6-2 or TRBV6-3 and TRBJ1-2, with D perhaps TRBD1 (6 bases). CDR1 is MNHEY and CDR2 is SVGEGT in the germline V gene. The CDR3 loop spans 14 amino acids. The germline V and J ends were trimmed by 0 bases and 8 bases, with 13 bases remaining between them. Here the CDR3 reads CASSYSAQGYGYTF. As DNA, the CDR3 is TGTGCCAGCAGTTACTCCGCACAGGGCTACGGCTACACCTTC.

This chain links TRBV3-1 with TRBJ2-2, with 13 bases aligning to TRBD2. The germline gives CDR1 LGHDT, CDR2 YNNKEL (reference sequence). The CDR3 consists of 20 residues. Losses at the gene ends were 4 bases for V and 6 bases for J; bases not matched to a gene: 17. The CDR3 protein is CASSPPFRLAGGGRAGELFF. The CDR3 nucleotides read TGTGCCAGCAGCCCCCCCTTTCGACTAGCGGGAGGTGGCCGGGCCGGGGAGCTGTTTTTT.

The gene calls are TRBV7-2 and TRBJ2-5; 8 bases line up with TRBD2. CDR3 length: 16 amino acids. The V gene end was trimmed by 5 bases and the J gene end by 4 bases; junction bases not matched to a gene: 12. CDR1 is SGHTA and CDR2 is FQGNSA in the germline V gene. For the CDR3, the DNA is TGTGCCAGCAGCCACGGACTAGCACTACTTGGAGAGACCCAGTACTTC. It specifies CASSHGLALLGETQYF.

This clonotype appeared a few times. This chain joins TRBV4-2 and TRBJ2-2; 9 positions match TRBD2. V lost 0 bases, J lost 6 bases, and 8 bases stayed unmatched. This CDR3 has 17 amino acids. Per the germline V gene, CDR1 is LGHNA and CDR2 is YNFKEQ. CDR3: CASSQDLIAGDSGELFF. DNA of the CDR3: TGTGCCAGCAGCCAAGATTTGATAGCGGGAGATTCCGGGGAGCTGTTTTTT.

The chain carries TRBV4-1 and TRBJ1-1; D is possibly TRBD1 (6 bases). The CDR3 is 14 amino acids. CDR1 is MGHRA and CDR2 is YSYEKL in the germline V gene. Deletions cut 0 bases from V and 4 bases from J, with 9 bases between. CDR3: CASSQDRGPTEAFF. In DNA form, the CDR3 reads TGCGCCAGCAGCCAAGATCGGGGGCCCACTGAAGCTTTCTTT.

This clonotype was observed at least ten times. The chain uses TRBV7-2 and TRBJ2-1; D ambiguous. The CDR3 is made up of 17 amino acids. V dropped 5 bases and J dropped 0 bases, with 17 bases sitting between them. Per the germline V gene, CDR1 is SGHTA and CDR2 is FQGNSA. This CDR3 is CASSVQTDIYSYNEQFF. As DNA, the CDR3 is TGTGCCAGCAGCGTGCAAACTGATATATACTCCTACAATGAGCAGTTCTTC.

The genes are TRBV7-3 and TRBJ2-2, with 8 bases matching TRBD1. Germline V gives CDR1 SGHTA, CDR2 FQGTGA. The V and J ends lost 5 bases and 5 bases, in that order; junction bases with no gene match: 10. The CDR3 runs to 16 residues. CDR3 nucleotide sequence: TGTGCCAGCAGCCAACTAGGGACAGGCGGAACCGGGGAGCTGTTTTTT. Amino acid sequence: CASSQLGTGGTGELFF.

There are many counts of this clonotype. This chain connects TRBV4-1 to TRBJ2-3, with D perhaps matching TRBD2 (5 bases). Deletions cut 7 bases from V and 0 bases from J, with 11 bases between. This CDR3 is 14 amino acids long. The V gene's germline CDR1 is MGHRA and CDR2 YSYEKL. CDR3 residues: CASTTGVSTDTQYF. The CDR3 DNA follows: TGCGCCAGCACGACCGGGGTCAGCACAGATACGCAGTATTTT.

This clonotype was recorded at least ten times. The chain carries TRBV10-3 and TRBJ2-7, with D perhaps matching TRBD1 (6 bases). The length of the CDR3 is 13 residues. Germline CDR1 reads ENHRY; CDR2 reads SYGVKD. V was cut by 2 bases and J by 7 bases, with 12 bases left in between. In nucleotides, the CDR3 is TGTGCCATCAGTGAGGGGGGCCTCTGGGAGCAGTACTTC. It encodes CAISEGGLWEQYF.

Only a few counts were recorded for this clonotype. The chain combines TRBV5-1 with TRBJ1-2; possible D gene TRBD1, 5 bases. This CDR3 comprises 16 residues. From germline, CDR1 is SGHRS and CDR2 YFSETQ. Trimming pared 5 bases from V and 0 bases from J, leaving 17 bases between. CDR3 in amino acids: CASSTGTLITNYGYTF. The CDR3 bases are TGCGCCAGCAGTACCGGGACCCTGATTACTAACTATGGCTACACCTTC. Supplemented by reference TRBV5-1 and TRBJ1-2, the full variable domain reads KAGVTQTPRYLIKTRGQQVTLSCSPISGHRSVSWYQQTPGQGLQFLFEYFSETQRNKGNFPGRFSGRQFSNSRSEMNVSTLELGDSALYLCASSTGTLITNYGYTFGSGTRLTVV.

CDR3: CASSLGLVAVQETQYF. CDR3 bases: TGCGCCAGCAGCTTGGGTCTTGTGGCAGTTCAAGAGACCCAGTACTTC. The chain carries TRBV5-1 and TRBJ2-5, with unresolved D. The CDR3 consists of 16 residues. The V and J ends lost 0 bases and 2 bases respectively, with 14 bases between them. The germline V gene has CDR1 SGHRS and CDR2 YFSETQ.

The chain links TRBV4-2 to TRBJ2-7, with no clear D. The CDR3 totals 17 residues. V was trimmed by 1 base and J by 1 base, leaving 17 bases between them. Per the germline V gene, CDR1 is LGHNA and CDR2 is YNFKEQ. The CDR3 loop reads CASSQVRTDPSSYEQYF. CDR3 in DNA: TGTGCCAGCAGCCAAGTAAGGACCGATCCAAGTTCCTACGAGCAGTACTTC.